Listed here are 9 T cell receptor beta chains from one sample, sequenced in a study of cytomegalovirus exposure and HLA in healthy donors. Generated by immunoSEQ multiplex PCR, the TCRdb table keeps only in-frame clones and is missing some. Of tens of thousands of clones in the sample, roughly 88% were seen once. Sequencing input: PBMCs. The receptors derive from a young man in good health and CMV-seronegative.

The chain employs TRBV6-6 and TRBJ2-5, with D perhaps matching TRBD2 (5 bases). The CDR3 has 15 residues. Germline CDR1 is MNHNY and CDR2 is SVGAGI (reference sequence). Trimming stripped 5 bases from V and 2 bases from J, with 15 bases between. CDR3 loop: CASSTNQPGQETQYF. The CDR3 coding sequence is TGTGCCAGCAGTACCAACCAACCGGGACAAGAGACCCAGTACTTC.

This clone was counted between two and nine times. The chain recombines TRBV7-2 with TRBJ2-7, with D possibly matching TRBD1 (7 bases). The CDR3 is 13 residues long. Germline V gene lookup returns CDR1 SGHTA and CDR2 FQGNSA. The ends were cut back, 6 bases at V and 3 bases at J, with 12 bases in the middle. The CDR3 bases are TGTGCCAGCAGGCGACAGGGAGGCTACGAGCAGTACTTC. Its protein is CASRRQGGYEQYF.

V and J are TRBV9 and TRBJ2-7, with D maybe TRBD1 (5 bases). Trimming removed 4 bases at V and 1 base at J, with 12 bases between. The CDR3 has 14 residues. Germline values: CDR1 SGDLS, CDR2 YYNGEE. CDR3 amino acids: CASSPPDKSYEQYF. As DNA, the CDR3 is TGTGCCAGCAGCCCCCCGGACAAGTCCTACGAGCAGTACTTC.

The chain combines TRBV5-1 with TRBJ1-1; possibly TRBD1 for D (5 bases). Looked up from germline, CDR1 is SGHRS and CDR2 is YFSETQ. V lost 0 bases to trimming and J lost 3 bases, with 15 bases between them. The CDR3 runs to 16 residues. The CDR3 region has the DNA TGCGCCAGCAGCTTGGGTATCCAGGGCGGCTACACTGAAGCTTTCTTT. Its protein is CASSLGIQGGYTEAFF.

J is TRBJ2-1 and V is TRBV2; 10 bases line up with TRBD1. V was pared by 7 bases and J by 16 bases, with 4 bases of the junction left unmatched. CDR1 is SNHLY, CDR2 FYNNEI, per germline. The CDR3 is made up of 10 amino acids. DNA of the CDR3: TGTGCCAGCATCGACAGGGGGCATTTCTTC. As protein: CASIDRGHFF.

V gene TRBV6-1 combines with J gene TRBJ2-1; possible D gene TRBD1, 5 bases. The V end was cut by 2 bases, the J end by 5 bases, with 10 bases between. The CDR3 loop spans 14 amino acids. Germline values: CDR1 MNHNS, CDR2 SASEGT. CDR3 nucleotide sequence: TGTGCCAGCAGTGAATTGCAGGGCAACAATGAGCAGTTCTTC. It codes for CASSELQGNNEQFF.

This chain uses TRBV4-1 with TRBJ2-1; 8 bases are a match to TRBD2. Unmatched junction bases numbered 1, after V lost 2 bases and J lost 1 base. CDR3 size: 15 residues. Germline V gives CDR1 MGHRA, CDR2 YSYEKL. The CDR3 nucleotides read TGCGCCAGCAGCCAACGGGGGGGGTCCTACAATGAGCAGTTCTTC. This codes for CASSQRGGSYNEQFF.

The V call is TRBV9, the J call TRBJ2-2, with 9 bases matching TRBD2. The CDR3 spans 18 residues. J lost 7 bases, V lost 0 bases, and 13 bases had no gene match. Per germline, CDR1 SGDLS and CDR2 YYNGEE. The CDR3 sequence: CASSVAATGGGANGELFF. The DNA for the CDR3 is TGTGCCAGCAGCGTAGCCGCCACGGGCGGGGGGGCTAACGGGGAGCTGTTTTTT.

The chain couples TRBV6-4 to TRBJ2-2, with TRBD1 identical over 9 bases. With 3 bases clipped from V and 5 bases from J, the junction kept 13 bases outside the gene matches. This CDR3 is 18 amino acids long. CDR1 is MRHNA and CDR2 is SNTAGT in the germline V gene. The CDR3 nucleotides read TGTGCCAGCAGTGAACGGCTGACCGGGACAGGGAGGACCGGGGAGCTGTTTTTT. It specifies CASSERLTGTGRTGELFF.